The 6 T cell receptor beta chains below were found in one sample sequenced in a study of cytomegalovirus exposure and HLA in healthy donors. Primers included in the PCR were 60 Vbeta and 13 Jbeta primers. Using immunoSEQ multiplex PCR, the repertoire was profiled, and TCRdb retains in-frame clones only, with some absent. Here the sample spans approximately 130,000 clones, 70% to 80% being singletons. The source material was PBMCs. The receptor source for this set is a man aged 45-65 years in good health and CMV-seronegative.

The chain carries TRBV9 and TRBJ2-3; D is uncertain. This CDR3 is built from 11 residues. With 3 bases removed from V and 8 bases from J, the gap between germline ends came to 7 bases. Per germline, CDR1 SGDLS and CDR2 YYNGEE. The CDR3 sequence is CASSDSGTQYF. The CDR3 region has the DNA TGTGCCAGCAGCGATTCCGGTACGCAGTATTTT.

The chain has TRBV27 and TRBJ1-2, with 7 nucleotides matching TRBD1. CDR1 MNHEY and CDR2 SMNVEV come from the germline V gene (reference sequence). The CDR3 is 12 amino acids. The V gene end was trimmed by 9 bases and the J gene end by 5 bases; junction bases not matched to a gene: 6. The CDR3 DNA follows: TGTGCCAGTTGGACAGGAGAATATGGCTACACCTTC. The encoded protein is CASWTGEYGYTF.

This clone was counted only a few times. The chain has TRBV6-1 and TRBJ2-3, with TRBD2 as a possible D gene (6 bases). CDR1 is MNHNS, CDR2 SASEGT, per germline. The CDR3 contains 13 residues. Trimming took off 4 bases at V and 4 bases at J, with 9 bases between the two ends. CDR3 coding DNA: TGTGCCAGCAGTGCAGGGAGGCCAGATACGCAGTATTTT. Residues: CASSAGRPDTQYF.

A single count supports this clone. The V gene is TRBV29-1, the J gene TRBJ2-3; D remains unclear. This CDR3 contains 13 residues. The germline V gene encodes CDR1 SQVTM and CDR2 ANQGSEA. V lost 2 bases and J 4 bases, leaving 10 bases between the germline ends. This CDR3 reads CSVEWAIADTQYF. The CDR3 DNA follows: TGCAGCGTTGAATGGGCGATTGCAGATACGCAGTATTTT.

This rearrangement joins TRBV5-1 to TRBJ2-5, with D possibly matching TRBD1 (5 bases). Germline V CDR1 and CDR2: SGHRS, YFSETQ. This CDR3 region has 14 residues. V was pared by 0 bases and J by 5 bases, with 11 bases between. DNA of the CDR3: TGCGCCAGCAGCTTGGCTGGGGCTGGGGAGACCCAGTACTTC. It codes for CASSLAGAGETQYF. Full variable domain (outside the CDR3, taken from reference TRBV5-1 and TRBJ2-5): KAGVTQTPRYLIKTRGQQVTLSCSPISGHRSVSWYQQTPGQGLQFLFEYFSETQRNKGNFPGRFSGRQFSNSRSEMNVSTLELGDSALYLCASSLAGAGETQYFGPGTRLLVL.

Remarks on this clone: Since the CDR3 does not end with the conserved phenylalanine or tryptophan, this likely comes from a read error. Because the CDR3's place on the DNA is in doubt, the DNA is left out and the CDR3 is given as listed by TCRdb. The chain uses TRBV28 and TRBJ2-4; TRBD2, the D gene given by the table, was not confirmed from the DNA. The CDR3 spans 15 amino acids, including both terminal residues. CDR1 and CDR2 (germline): MDHEN, SYDVKM. CDR3 protein: CASSSLPGLAGGEVI.